This T cell receptor beta chain is drawn from a study of metastatic and nonmetastatic thyroid tumors. The wider study: Patients with malignant and benign thyroid disease provided blood and tumor or nodule tissue, whose repertoires were compared. Overall study results and limits: Relative to benign nodules, malignant thyroid tumors were reportedly characterized by significantly elevated TCR beta diversity in blood and tumor.

TCRdb re-analyzed the PCR reads through MiXCR. This sample has approximately 90,000 clones, with around 9.2% found just once. This clone was recorded many times. Antigen unknown. Other DNA sequences of this sample code for an identical CDR3. V was trimmed by 0 bases and J by 9 bases, leaving 12 bases between them. The CDR3 is 14 residues long. Germline-derived CDR1 and CDR2 are SNHLY and FYNNEI. No patient had received any treatment before thyroid surgery. This clonotype originated in a female donor with papillary thyroid cancer or a benign thyroid nodule (not recorded which). Some clones in this sample may be carry-over from other donors' samples. The sequenced sample was blood. This chain connects TRBV2 to TRBJ2-1; no firm D call. CDR3 coding DNA: TGTGCCAGCAGTGAAGCGGTGGGGTTCGGTGAGCAGTTCTTC. This codes for CASSEAVGFGEQFF.